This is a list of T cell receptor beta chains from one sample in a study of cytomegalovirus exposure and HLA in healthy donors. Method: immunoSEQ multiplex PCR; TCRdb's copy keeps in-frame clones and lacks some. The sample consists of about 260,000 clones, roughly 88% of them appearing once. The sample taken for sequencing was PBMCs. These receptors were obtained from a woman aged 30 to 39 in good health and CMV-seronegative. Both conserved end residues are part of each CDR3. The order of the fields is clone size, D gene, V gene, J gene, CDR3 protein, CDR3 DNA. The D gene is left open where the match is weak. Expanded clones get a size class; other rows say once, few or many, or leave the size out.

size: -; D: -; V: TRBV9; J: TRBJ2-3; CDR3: CASSPYGTELGDTQYF; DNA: TGTGCCAGCAGCCCATACGGCACGGAACTGGGAGATACGCAGTATTTT
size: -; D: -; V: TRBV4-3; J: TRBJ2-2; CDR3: CASSQDGGYPGELFF; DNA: TGCGCCAGCAGCCAAGATGGTGGATACCCCGGGGAGCTGTTTTTT
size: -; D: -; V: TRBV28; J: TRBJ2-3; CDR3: CASSLSPQATDTQYF; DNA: TGTGCCAGCAGTTTATCACCTCAGGCCACAGATACGCAGTATTTT
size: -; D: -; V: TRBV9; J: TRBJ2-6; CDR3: CASSVDRSSGANVLTF; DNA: TGTGCCAGCAGCGTAGACAGAAGCTCTGGGGCCAACGTCCTGACTTTC
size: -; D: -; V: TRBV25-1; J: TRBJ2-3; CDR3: CASSEWAGSPTDTQYF; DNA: TGTGCCAGCAGTGAATGGGCCGGGAGCCCAACAGATACGCAGTATTTT
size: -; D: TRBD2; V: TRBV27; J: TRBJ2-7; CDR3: CASSLSSGSSYEQYF; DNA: TGTGCCAGCAGTTTATCTAGCGGGAGCTCCTACGAGCAGTACTTC
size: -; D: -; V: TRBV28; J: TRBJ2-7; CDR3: CASSLFRDYEQYF; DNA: TGTGCCAGCAGTTTATTTCGGGATTACGAGCAGTACTTC
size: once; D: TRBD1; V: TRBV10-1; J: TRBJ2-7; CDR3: CASSEVRDRAYEQYF; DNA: TGCGCCAGCAGTGAGGTCCGGGACAGGGCCTACGAGCAGTACTTC
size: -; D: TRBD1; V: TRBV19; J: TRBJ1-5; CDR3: CASSVEGQGHQPQHF; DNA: TGTGCCAGTAGTGTAGAAGGACAGGGCCATCAGCCCCAGCATTTT
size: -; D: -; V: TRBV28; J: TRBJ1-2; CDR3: CASSQPSSWVRGNF; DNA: TGTGCCAGCAGCCAACCATCCTCTTGGGTCCGGGGAAACTTC
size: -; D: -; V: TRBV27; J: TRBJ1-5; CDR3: CASSPGVLGVQPQHF; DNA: TGTGCCAGCAGTCCCGGTGTATTAGGGGTACAGCCCCAGCATTTT
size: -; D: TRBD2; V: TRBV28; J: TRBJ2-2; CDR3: CASSLFRLAGDTGELFF; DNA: TGTGCCAGCAGTTTATTCCGACTAGCGGGCGACACCGGGGAGCTGTTTTTT
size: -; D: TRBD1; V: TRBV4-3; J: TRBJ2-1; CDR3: CASSQTGTGSYEQFF; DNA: TGCGCCAGCAGCCAAACCGGGACAGGATCCTATGAGCAGTTCTTC
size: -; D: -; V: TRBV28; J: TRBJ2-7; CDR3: CASSWWGAGTQRDSEQYF; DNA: TGTGCCAGCAGTTGGTGGGGGGCCGGGACACAAAGGGATTCCGAGCAGTACTTC
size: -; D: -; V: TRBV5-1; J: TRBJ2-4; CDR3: CASSGSKNIQYF; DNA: TGCGCCAGCAGCGGCAGCAAAAACATTCAGTACTTC
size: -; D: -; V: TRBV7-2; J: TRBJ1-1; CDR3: CASSITGTSTFEAFF; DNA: TGTGCCAGCAGCATAACCGGGACGTCTACGTTTGAAGCTTTCTTT
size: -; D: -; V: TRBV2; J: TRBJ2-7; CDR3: CASRLTGYEQYF; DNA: TGTGCCAGCAGATTAACAGGGTACGAGCAGTACTTC
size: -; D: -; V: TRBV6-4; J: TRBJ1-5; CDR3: CASSDSKIGKNNQPQHF; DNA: TGTGCCAGCAGTGACTCGAAGATAGGGAAGAACAATCAGCCCCAGCATTTT
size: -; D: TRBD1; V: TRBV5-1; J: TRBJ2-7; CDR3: CASSVPGQTYEQYF; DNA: TGCGCCAGCAGCGTACCGGGACAGACCTACGAGCAGTACTTC
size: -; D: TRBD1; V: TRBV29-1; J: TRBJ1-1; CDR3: CSVQQGAGTEAFF; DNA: TGCAGCGTCCAACAGGGGGCTGGCACTGAAGCTTTCTTT
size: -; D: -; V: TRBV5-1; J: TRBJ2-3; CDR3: CASSPLVADTQYF; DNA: TGCGCCAGCAGCCCCTTAGTGGCAGATACGCAGTATTTT
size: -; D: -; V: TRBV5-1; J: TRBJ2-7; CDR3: CASSLAQSSLYEQYF; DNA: TGCGCCAGCAGCTTAGCACAGAGCTCCCTCTACGAGCAGTACTTC
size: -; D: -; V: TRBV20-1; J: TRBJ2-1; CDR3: CSAADYGEQFF; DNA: TGCAGTGCCGCCGACTATGGTGAGCAGTTCTTC
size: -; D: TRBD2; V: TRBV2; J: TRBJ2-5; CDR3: CASSGSAGGGWRGQETQYF; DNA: TGTGCCAGCAGTGGGTCCGCCGGGGGGGGCTGGCGGGGCCAAGAGACCCAGTACTTC
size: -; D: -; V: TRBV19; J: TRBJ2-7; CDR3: CASSMNLIREQYF; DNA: TGTGCCAGTAGTATGAACCTCATAAGGGAGCAGTACTTC
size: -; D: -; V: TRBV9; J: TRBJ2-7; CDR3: CASSVATGGFDYEQYF; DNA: TGTGCCAGCAGCGTAGCTACAGGAGGGTTCGACTACGAGCAGTACTTC
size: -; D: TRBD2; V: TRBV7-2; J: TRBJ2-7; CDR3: CASSLASGSLLGYEQYF; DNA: TGTGCCAGCAGCTTGGCTAGCGGGAGTCTCTTGGGCTACGAGCAGTACTTC
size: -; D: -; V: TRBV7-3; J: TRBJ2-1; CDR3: CASSSPGQGYNEQFF; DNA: TGTGCCAGCAGCTCGCCGGGACAAGGATACAATGAGCAGTTCTTC
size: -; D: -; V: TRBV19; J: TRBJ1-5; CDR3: CASSMAGPQSEPQHF; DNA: TGTGCCAGTAGTATGGCGGGACCGCAATCAGAGCCCCAGCATTTT
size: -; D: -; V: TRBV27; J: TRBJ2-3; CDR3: CASSLSSTDTQYF; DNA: TGTGCCAGCAGTTTAAGCAGCACAGATACGCAGTATTTT
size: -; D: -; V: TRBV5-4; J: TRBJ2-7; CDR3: CASSSIRGTESYEQYF; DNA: TGTGCCAGCAGCTCTATACGCGGGACAGAGAGCTACGAGCAGTACTTC
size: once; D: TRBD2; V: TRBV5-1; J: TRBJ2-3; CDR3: CASSPTAGTDTQYF; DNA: TGCGCCAGCAGCCCCACAGCGGGGACAGATACGCAGTATTTT
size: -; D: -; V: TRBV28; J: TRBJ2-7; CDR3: CASSLISAYEQYF; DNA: TGTGCCAGCAGTTTAATAAGCGCCTACGAGCAGTACTTC
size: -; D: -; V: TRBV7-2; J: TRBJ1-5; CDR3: CASSLYGLRSRGDYMTQHF; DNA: TGTGCCAGCAGCTTATATGGTCTTAGGTCCAGGGGTGACTATATGACCCAGCATTTT
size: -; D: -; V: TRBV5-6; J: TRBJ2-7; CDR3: CASSRRTGISYEQYF; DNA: TGTGCCAGCAGCAGAAGAACAGGGATCTCCTACGAGCAGTACTTC
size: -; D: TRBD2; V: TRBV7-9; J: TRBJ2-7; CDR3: CASSLEGVAGNYEQYF; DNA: TGTGCCAGCAGCTTAGAAGGGGTAGCGGGAAACTACGAGCAGTACTTC
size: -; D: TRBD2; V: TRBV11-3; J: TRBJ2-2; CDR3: CASSLAANTGELFF; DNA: TGTGCCAGCAGCCTAGCGGCGAACACCGGGGAGCTGTTTTTT
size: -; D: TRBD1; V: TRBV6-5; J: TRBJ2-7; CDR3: CASSYLGQQYEQYF; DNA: TGTGCCAGCAGTTACTTGGGACAGCAGTACGAGCAGTACTTC
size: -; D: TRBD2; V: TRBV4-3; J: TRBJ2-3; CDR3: CASSTIAGALMGTDTQYF; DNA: TGCGCCAGCAGTACCATAGCGGGAGCTCTTATGGGCACAGATACGCAGTATTTT
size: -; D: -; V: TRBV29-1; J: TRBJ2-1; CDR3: CSVRPGGNEQFF; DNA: TGCAGCGTCCGCCCCGGAGGGAATGAGCAGTTCTTC
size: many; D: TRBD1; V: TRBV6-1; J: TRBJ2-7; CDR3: CASSAGTGGYEQYF; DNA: TGTGCCAGCAGCGCCGGGACAGGGGGATACGAGCAGTACTTC
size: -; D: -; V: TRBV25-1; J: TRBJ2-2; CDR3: CASSDDREAGVSAGELFF; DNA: TGTGCCAGCAGTGACGACAGGGAGGCGGGAGTCAGCGCCGGGGAGCTGTTTTTT
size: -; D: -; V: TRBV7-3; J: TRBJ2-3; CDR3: CASRSGSTDTQYF; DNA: TGTGCCAGCCGTAGCGGTAGCACAGATACGCAGTATTTT
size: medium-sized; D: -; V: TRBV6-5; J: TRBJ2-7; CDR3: CASSYTDSSYEQYF; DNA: TGTGCCAGCAGTTACACGGACAGTTCCTACGAGCAGTACTTC
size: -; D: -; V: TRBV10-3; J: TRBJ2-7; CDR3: CAISGPESLQGNSYEQYF; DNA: TGTGCCATCAGTGGCCCCGAGAGTCTCCAAGGGAACTCCTACGAGCAGTACTTC
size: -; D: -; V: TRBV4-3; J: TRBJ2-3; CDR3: CASSQDLGGRTDTQYF; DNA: TGCGCCAGCAGCCAAGATTTGGGCGGCCGCACAGATACGCAGTATTTT
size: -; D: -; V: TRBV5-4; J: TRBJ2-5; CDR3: CASSRPTGETQYF; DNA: TGTGCCAGCAGCCGGCCAACGGGGGAGACCCAGTACTTC
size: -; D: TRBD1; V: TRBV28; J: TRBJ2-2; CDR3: CASSYRGLAGGELFF; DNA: TGTGCCAGCAGTTACAGGGGGCTGGCGGGAGGGGAGCTGTTTTTT
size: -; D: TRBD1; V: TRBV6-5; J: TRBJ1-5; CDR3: CASSSGTGLGNQPQHF; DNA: TGTGCCAGCAGTTCCGGGACAGGGTTAGGCAATCAGCCCCAGCATTTT
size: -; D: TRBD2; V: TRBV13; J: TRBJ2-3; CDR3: CASSWTSGTDTQYF; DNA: TGTGCCAGCAGCTGGACTAGCGGCACAGATACGCAGTATTTT
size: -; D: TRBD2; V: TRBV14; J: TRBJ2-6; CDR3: CASSPYGLADLSGANVLTF; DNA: TGTGCCAGCAGCCCCTACGGACTAGCGGATCTCTCTGGGGCCAACGTCCTGACTTTC
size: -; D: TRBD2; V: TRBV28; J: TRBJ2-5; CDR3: CASSSGYAGAKETQYF; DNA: TGTGCCAGCAGTTCGGGGTACGCGGGAGCAAAAGAGACCCAGTACTTC
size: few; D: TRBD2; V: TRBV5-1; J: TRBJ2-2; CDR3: CASSLTSGTGELFF; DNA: TGCGCCAGCAGCTTGACTAGCGGGACCGGGGAGCTGTTTTTT
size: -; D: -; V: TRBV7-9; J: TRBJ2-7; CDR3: CASSLGGVSSYEQYF; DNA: TGTGCCAGCAGCTTGGGCGGGGTTAGCTCCTACGAGCAGTACTTC
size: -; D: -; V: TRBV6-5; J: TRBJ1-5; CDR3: CASGRQPQHF; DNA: TGTGCCAGCGGACGGCAGCCCCAGCATTTT